This is a list of T cell receptor beta chains from one sample in a study of PD-1 blockade in mismatch repair-deficient tumors. Profiled with immunoSEQ multiplex PCR; TCRdb holds only in-frame clones, not every one. The sample includes 15,000 to 20,000 clones, approximately 87% of them seen just once. The specimen comprised PBMCs, sampled roughly 24 weeks after starting pembrolizumab. Source of these receptors: an adult with mismatch repair-deficient cancer. CDR3s include the opening cysteine and the closing phenylalanine or tryptophan. D genes are given only for firm matches. Clone size, where shown, is once, few, many, or a class for clones that have expanded.

>TRBJ2-1|TRBV5-4|TRBD1|-
CASSPATGGIYNEQFF
TGTGCCAGCAGCCCAGCTACAGGGGGGATCTACAATGAGCAGTTCTTC
>TRBJ2-1|TRBV15|TRBD2|-
CATSRRAGGYNEQFF
TGTGCCACCAGCAGAAGGGCGGGGGGCTACAATGAGCAGTTCTTC
>TRBJ2-7|TRBV6-5|-|-
CASSYSSGGDYEQYF
TGTGCCAGCAGTTACTCAAGCGGCGGAGACTACGAGCAGTACTTC
>TRBJ2-5|TRBV5-4|-|-
CASSLDAGLGETQYF
TGTGCCAGCAGCTTGGATGCGGGTCTGGGAGAGACCCAGTACTTC
>TRBJ2-2|TRBV19|TRBD1|-
CASINTGQTNTGELFF
TGTGCCAGTATTAATACGGGACAGACGAACACCGGGGAGCTGTTTTTT
>TRBJ2-3|TRBV19|-|-
CASSMRIGGTDTQYF
TGTGCCAGTAGTATGAGGATTGGTGGCACAGATACGCAGTATTTT
>TRBJ1-1|TRBV5-1|TRBD1|-
CASSLSEPGQGRAFF
TGCGCCAGCAGCTTGAGCGAGCCGGGACAGGGACGAGCTTTCTTT
>TRBJ1-1|TRBV21-1|-|-
CASSKGSDRGPRNQAFF
TGTGCCAGCAGCAAAGGTTCGGACAGGGGGCCTCGGAATCAGGCTTTCTTT
>TRBJ2-1|TRBV6-5|TRBD2|-
CASSRRLAGDEQFF
TGTGCCAGCAGTCGAAGACTAGCGGGAGATGAGCAGTTCTTC
>TRBJ1-2|TRBV29-1|TRBD1|once
CSVEFGGGGQGARGYTF
TGCAGCGTTGAATTTGGAGGTGGAGGACAGGGGGCGAGAGGCTACACCTTC
>TRBJ2-2|TRBV27|-|-
CASSLGSSAGELFF
TGTGCCAGCAGTTTAGGCAGTTCCGCAGGGGAGCTGTTTTTT
>TRBJ1-2|TRBV7-8|TRBD1|-
CASSLHRGYGYTF
TGTGCCAGCAGCTTGCACAGGGGGTATGGCTACACCTTC
>TRBJ2-6|TRBV7-9|-|-
CASSLDRQAYSGANVLTF
TGTGCCAGCAGCTTAGATCGCCAGGCGTACTCTGGGGCCAACGTCCTGACTTTC
>TRBJ2-1|TRBV11-3|TRBD1|-
CASSLVGGEGNEQFF
TGTGCCAGCAGCTTAGTAGGGGGCGAGGGGAATGAGCAGTTCTTC
>TRBJ1-6|TRBV28|-|-
CASSLRGGYNSPLHF
TGTGCCAGCAGTTTACGGGGTGGCTATAATTCACCCCTCCACTTT
>TRBJ2-7|TRBV18|-|-
CASSPGLLSSYEQYF
TGTGCCAGCTCACCGGGACTCCTGAGCTCCTACGAGCAGTACTTC
>TRBJ2-5|TRBV14|-|-
CASSQVYQPGETQYF
TGTGCCAGCAGCCAAGTGTATCAGCCAGGGGAGACCCAGTACTTC
>TRBJ2-7|TRBV28|TRBD1|-
CASSPGQNYEQYF
TGTGCCAGCAGCCCGGGACAGAACTACGAGCAGTACTTC
>TRBJ1-5|TRBV5-1|-|-
CASSFFPLGGRSNQPQHF
TGCGCCAGCAGTTTTTTCCCCTTGGGAGGGAGAAGCAATCAGCCCCAGCATTTT
>TRBJ1-1|TRBV4-1|TRBD1|-
CASSQPGTVTFF
TGCGCCAGCAGCCAACCCGGGACAGTAACTTTCTTT